A single sample gave rise to the 7 T cell receptor beta chains below, sequenced in a study of blood T cell repertoires in COVID-19. Data came from immunoSEQ multiplex PCR; TCRdb stores just in-frame clones and leaves some out. The sample has approximately 50,000 clones; over 75% are singletons. Sequencing was carried out using peripheral blood. Receptor source: a man aged 70 or older with active COVID-19.

The V and J genes are TRBV3-1 (or the pseudogene TRBV3-2) and TRBJ1-1; D is uncertain. The CDR3 is 15 residues long. CDR1 and CDR2 (germline): LGHDT, YNNKEL (reference sequence). V was trimmed by 0 bases and J by 7 bases, leaving 15 bases between them. The CDR3 region has the DNA TGTGCCAGCAGCCAAGATCAGGCCGCAGCCTATGAAGCTTTCTTT. Translated, it gives CASSQDQAAAYEAFF.

The V call is TRBV4-1, the J call TRBJ1-1, with TRBD1 identical over 8 bases. CDR3 length equals 15 residues. Germline V gives CDR1 MGHRA, CDR2 YSYEKL. V was clipped by 4 bases and J by 4 bases; unmatched bases: 8. CDR3 sequence reads: CASSPKTGVGTEAFF. The CDR3 region has the DNA TGCGCCAGCAGCCCGAAGACAGGGGTGGGCACTGAAGCTTTCTTT.

The genes are TRBV4-2 and TRBJ1-5; D gene unclear. Germline V gene sequence: CDR1 LGHNA, CDR2 YNFKEQ. There are 16 residues in the CDR3. Deletions cut 1 base from V and 3 bases from J, with 13 bases between. The CDR3 here is CASSQGSGKDNQPQHF. The CDR3 bases are TGTGCCAGCAGCCAAGGTTCGGGGAAAGACAATCAGCCCCAGCATTTT.

The chain recombines TRBV2 with TRBJ2-3, with a tentative D call TRBD1 (5 bases). This CDR3 comprises 12 residues. The V end was cut by 5 bases, the J end by 9 bases, with 12 bases between. Germline CDR1 is SNHLY and CDR2 is FYNNEI. The CDR3 protein is CASSPQGYTQYF. CDR3 DNA: TGTGCCAGCAGTCCTCAGGGTTACACGCAGTATTTT.

V usage is TRBV18 and J usage is TRBJ2-3; D possibly corresponds to TRBD2 (6 bases). Germline CDR1 reads KGHSH; CDR2 reads LQKENI. The V end lost 4 bases, the J end lost 5 bases, and 13 bases lay between the germline ends. The CDR3 sequence is 14 residues long. CDR3 nucleotide sequence: TGTGCCAGCTCACAGGGCTTAGCGGTAGATACGCAGTATTTT. This gives the protein CASSQGLAVDTQYF.

In its sample, this clone is medium-sized. The genes are TRBV6-4 and TRBJ1-2; 9 bases match TRBD1. Unmatched junction bases numbered 11, after V lost 5 bases and J lost 7 bases. From germline, CDR1 is MRHNA and CDR2 SNTAGT. This CDR3 region has 15 residues. The CDR3 loop reads CASSPTGQGVGGYTF. The CDR3 DNA is TGTGCCAGCAGTCCGACGGGACAGGGAGTAGGTGGCTACACCTTC.

The V gene is TRBV6-6, the J gene TRBJ2-7; D unresolved. The length of the CDR3 is 14 residues. In germline, CDR1 is MNHNY, CDR2 SVGAGI (reference sequence). V was pared by 6 bases and J by 2 bases, with 14 bases between. DNA for the CDR3: TGTGCCAGCAGCCCCGCCGGGTATACCTACGAGCAGTACTTC. Residues: CASSPAGYTYEQYF.